Listed here are 27 T cell receptor beta chains from one sample, sequenced in a study of shared clonotypes between healthy human individuals. Sequencing was performed with immunoSEQ multiplex PCR; in TCRdb, only in-frame clones are kept and a portion is missing. The table lists millions of clones, roughly 95% of them singletons. Terminally differentiated effector memory CD45RA+ cells were excluded by CCR7 positive selection of CD45RO-negative cells. Sequencing input: naive CD8+ T cells sorted from blood. The source is a man younger than 30 in good health.

The chain links TRBV5-1 to TRBJ1-1; D is possibly TRBD1 (6 bases). The CDR3 is 13 residues long. The germline V gene has CDR1 SGHRS and CDR2 YFSETQ. V shed 5 bases and J shed 3 bases, with 11 bases lying between them. The CDR3, as DNA: TGCGCCAGCAGAGGAGGGGGTGACACTGAAGCTTTCTTT. This translates into CASRGGGDTEAFF.

The J gene is TRBJ2-1, the V gene TRBV10-2; possibly TRBD2 for D (7 bases). The germline CDR1 and CDR2 sequences are WSHSY and SAAADI. The CDR3 consists of 15 residues. The germline V and J ends were trimmed by 3 bases and 0 bases, with 9 bases remaining between them. The CDR3 reads CASSDGGRSYNEQFF. CDR3 bases: TGCGCCAGCAGTGACGGGGGGCGCTCCTACAATGAGCAGTTCTTC.

The J gene is TRBJ2-7, the V gene TRBV6-6, with 10 bases fitting TRBD2. The germline V gene has CDR1 MNHNY and CDR2 SVGAGI (reference sequence). This CDR3 region has 16 residues. V lost 0 bases and J lost 5; bases outside the gene matches: 7. The CDR3 DNA follows: TGTGCCAGCAGTTACTCGGCCAGCGGGGGGGCCAACGAGCAGTACTTC. Translation: CASSYSASGGANEQYF.

This clone appeared a single time. V usage is TRBV10-2 and J usage is TRBJ1-2, with 7 bases fitting TRBD1. This CDR3 has 12 amino acids. Germline lookup yields CDR1 WSHSY and CDR2 SAAADI. V trimming: 6 bases; J trimming: 9 bases; junction bases outside the gene matches: 7. The CDR3: CASRPYRGRYTF. The CDR3 nucleotides read TGCGCCAGCAGACCCTACAGGGGTCGCTACACCTTC.

The chain couples TRBV4-3 to TRBJ2-5; 10 nucleotides agree with TRBD1. V was pared by 2 bases and J by 5 bases, with 5 bases of the junction left unmatched. Germline CDR1 LGHNA, CDR2 YSLEER. This CDR3 is 15 amino acids long. The DNA for the CDR3 is TGCGCCAGCAGCCAATGGACAGGGGGTGGGGAGACCCAGTACTTC. Protein sequence: CASSQWTGGGETQYF.

This clone is a singleton in its sample. The V call is TRBV13, the J call TRBJ2-7; D is unclear. In germline, CDR1 is PRHDT, CDR2 FYEKMQ (reference sequence). Trimming took 4 bases from V and 2 from J, leaving 6 bases between them. The CDR3 length is 12 residues. Here the CDR3 DNA reads TGTGCCAGCAGCTCTTTAACCTACGAGCAGTACTTC. Translated, it gives CASSSLTYEQYF.

In the case of this clone: Other DNA sequences in this sample translate to the same CDR3. This chain connects TRBV19 to TRBJ2-7; D may be TRBD1 (6 bases). Germline V lookup: CDR1 LNHDA, CDR2 SQIVND (reference sequence). CDR3 length equals 14 residues. V shed 3 bases and J shed 1 base, with 10 bases lying between them. The CDR3 loop is CASSIRTESYEQYF. CDR3 DNA: TGTGCCAGTAGTATTCGGACAGAATCCTACGAGCAGTACTTC. Combining the CDR3 with reference TRBV19 and TRBJ2-7 gives the whole variable domain DGGITQSPKYLFRKEGQNVTLSCEQNLNHDAMYWYRQDPGQGLRLIYYSQIVNDFQKGDIAEGYSVSREKKESFPLTVTSAQKNPTAFYLCASSIRTESYEQYFGPGTRLTVT.

The V gene is TRBV5-4, the J gene TRBJ2-7, with 11 positions matching TRBD1. Germline CDR1 and CDR2: SGHNT and YYREEE (reference sequence). V dropped 2 bases and J dropped 4; count of bases not matched to a gene: 5. This CDR3 spans 15 amino acids. The CDR3 protein is CASSLPGQGEYEQYF. The CDR3 coding sequence is TGTGCCAGCAGCTTACCGGGACAGGGGGAATACGAGCAGTACTTC.

The rearrangement joins TRBV2 to TRBJ2-1; D possibly corresponds to TRBD2 (6 bases). The CDR3 loop spans 17 amino acids. The germline V and J ends were trimmed by 4 bases and 2 bases, with 18 bases remaining between them. Germline V gene sequence: CDR1 SNHLY, CDR2 FYNNEI. CDR3 DNA sequence: TGTGCCAGCAGTGGTCCTAGCGTTCGAGGCCCCTACAATGAGCAGTTCTTC. Residues: CASSGPSVRGPYNEQFF.

The V and J genes are TRBV4-1 and TRBJ1-6; the match to TRBD1 covers 9 bases. Germline values: CDR1 MGHRA, CDR2 YSYEKL. V dropped 1 base and J dropped 4; count of bases not matched to a gene: 5. The CDR3 loop spans 17 amino acids. CDR3 in amino acids: CASSQVQGQGYNSPLHF. The DNA of the CDR3 is TGCGCCAGCAGCCAAGTCCAGGGACAGGGTTATAATTCACCCCTCCACTTT.

The genes are TRBV28 and TRBJ2-7; the D gene is possibly TRBD2 (5 bases). Trimming took 11 bases from V and 0 from J, leaving 14 bases between them. Germline V gives CDR1 MDHEN, CDR2 SYDVKM. The CDR3 has 13 residues. The CDR3: CASEGRRSYEQYF. The CDR3 DNA reads TGTGCCTCCGAGGGCAGACGCTCCTACGAGCAGTACTTC.

The gene calls are TRBV9 and TRBJ1-4; D is undetermined. Germline V gene data show CDR1 as SGDLS and CDR2 as YYNGEE. This CDR3 has 16 residues. Trimming took 0 bases from V and 2 from J, leaving 11 bases between them. The CDR3 spells CASSVAGVGTNEKLFF. CDR3 coding DNA: TGTGCCAGCAGCGTAGCCGGGGTTGGGACTAATGAAAAACTGTTTTTT.

J is TRBJ2-4 and V is TRBV2; 9 bases map to TRBD1. Germline loops: CDR1 SNHLY, CDR2 FYNNEI. The CDR3 covers 18 residues. V lost 4 bases to trimming and J lost 0 bases; unmatched junction nucleotides: 10. This CDR3 is CASSVLPGQGEAKNIQYF. CDR3 DNA sequence: TGTGCCAGCAGTGTCTTACCGGGACAGGGAGAAGCCAAAAACATTCAGTACTTC.

About this clone itself: This specimen includes other DNA sequences encoding the same CDR3. The J gene is TRBJ2-2, the V gene TRBV5-1; D is undetermined. The length of the CDR3 is 15 residues. Germline V gene lookup returns CDR1 SGHRS and CDR2 YFSETQ. Trimming left V 0 bases short and J 1 base short, with 7 bases between. For the CDR3, the DNA is TGCGCCAGCAGCTTGGAGGGCCAGAACACCGGGGAGCTGTTTTTT. This codes for CASSLEGQNTGELFF.

The chain uses TRBV27 and TRBJ1-1; D might be TRBD1 (5 bases). CDR1 and CDR2 (germline): MNHEY, SMNVEV (reference sequence). This CDR3 is built from 14 residues. Trimming stripped 2 bases from V and 4 bases from J, with 11 bases between. The CDR3 reads CASSLNWGGTEAFF. CDR3 DNA: TGTGCCAGCAGTTTAAATTGGGGGGGCACTGAAGCTTTCTTT.

This clone has only one observation. Other DNA sequences within the sample encode an identical CDR3. This chain joins TRBV4-3 and TRBJ2-1, with D unclear. Trimming stripped 0 bases from V and 10 bases from J, with 10 bases between. This CDR3 contains 13 residues. CDR1 is LGHNA, CDR2 YSLEER, per germline. In nucleotides, the CDR3 is TGCGCCAGCAGCCAAGATTGGGAAACGGAGCAGTTCTTC. The encoded protein is CASSQDWETEQFF.

J is TRBJ2-2 and V is TRBV30, with D unresolved. Germline V gene data show CDR1 as GTSNPN and CDR2 as SVGIG (reference sequence). Trimming left V 2 bases short and J 3 bases short, with 10 bases between. This CDR3 region has 14 residues. Here the CDR3 reads CAWSPHIYTGELFF. The CDR3 nucleotides read TGTGCCTGGAGTCCTCACATCTACACCGGGGAGCTGTTTTTT.

The genes are TRBV27 and TRBJ2-7, with no clear D. CDR1 is MNHEY, CDR2 SMNVEV, per germline (reference sequence). Trimming shortened V by 6 bases and J by 0 bases, and 12 bases separated the two germline ends. The length of the CDR3 is 14 residues. The DNA of the CDR3 is TGTGCCAGCAGCGTAGCAGGAAGCTCCTACGAGCAGTACTTC. Its translation: CASSVAGSSYEQYF.

V usage is TRBV7-6 and J usage is TRBJ2-3; D tentatively reads TRBD1 or TRBD2 (5 bases each). The germline CDR1 and CDR2 sequences are SGHVS and FNYEAQ. V was trimmed by 5 bases and J by 2 bases, leaving 11 bases between them. There are 14 residues in the CDR3. The CDR3 loop is CASSPGTSTDTQYF. CDR3 in DNA: TGTGCCAGCAGCCCGGGGACCTCCACAGATACGCAGTATTTT.

The J gene is TRBJ2-5, the V gene TRBV2, with 8 bases matching TRBD2. This CDR3 has 18 residues. With 3 bases clipped from V and 2 bases from J, the junction kept 14 bases outside the gene matches. Germline CDR1 reads SNHLY; CDR2 reads FYNNEI. The CDR3 DNA reads TGTGCCAGCAGTGAGATAACTAGCGGACTGTACTTACAAGAGACCCAGTACTTC. Its translation: CASSEITSGLYLQETQYF.

Concerning this clone: In the same sample, other DNA sequences code for this CDR3. The chain links TRBV13 to TRBJ1-6; possible D gene TRBD1, 5 bases. CDR1 and CDR2 (germline): PRHDT, FYEKMQ (reference sequence). Trimming removed 2 bases from V and 1 base from J, with 9 bases in between. The CDR3 runs 16 residues. In nucleotides, the CDR3 is TGTGCCAGCAGCTTAACAGGATCTTCCTATAATTCACCCCTCCACTTT. It is translated as CASSLTGSSYNSPLHF.

V gene TRBV27 combines with J gene TRBJ2-7; D gene unclear. Germline values: CDR1 MNHEY, CDR2 SMNVEV (reference sequence). Between the trimmed V and J ends, which lost 5 bases and 3 bases, there was a span of 14 bases. The CDR3 covers 14 residues. The CDR3 DNA is TGTGCCAGCAGTCCGAGCGTGGGCCACTACGAGCAGTACTTC. It codes for CASSPSVGHYEQYF.

This sequence joins TRBV7-8 and TRBJ2-5; 8 positions agree with TRBD1. Looked up from germline, CDR1 is SGHVS and CDR2 is FQNEAQ. The CDR3 is made up of 17 amino acids. V trimming: 2 bases; J trimming: 4 bases; junction bases outside the gene matches: 12. The CDR3 DNA sequence: TGTGCCAGCAGCTTATTGAGTGGGGACAGGAAATTAGAGACCCAGTACTTC. Translating it yields CASSLLSGDRKLETQYF.

Of note for this clone: At the DNA level, this CDR3 is encoded by other sequences in the same sample as well. The chain couples TRBV6-5 to TRBJ2-5, with 8 bases that match TRBD2. Germline V gene data show CDR1 as MNHEY and CDR2 as SVGAGI. The junction had 6 bases not matched to a gene; V was cut back by 2 bases and J by 4 bases. This CDR3 is 15 amino acids long. CDR3 region: CASSYSGSGGETQYF. The CDR3 DNA is TGTGCCAGCAGTTACAGCGGGAGTGGCGGAGAGACCCAGTACTTC.

This chain connects TRBV2 to TRBJ2-7; weak D call: TRBD2 (6 bases). This CDR3 contains 14 residues. Per the germline V gene, CDR1 is SNHLY and CDR2 is FYNNEI. V was cut by 8 bases and J by 0 bases, with 14 bases left in between. In DNA form, the CDR3 reads TGTGCCAGCTCCGGGGACTGGAGCTCCTACGAGCAGTACTTC. It is translated as CASSGDWSSYEQYF.

The gene calls are TRBV30 and TRBJ2-7, with D possibly being TRBD2 (5 bases). CDR1 and CDR2 (germline): GTSNPN, SVGIG (reference sequence). The CDR3 extends over 11 amino acids. V dropped 1 base and J dropped 6 bases, with 7 bases sitting between them. The CDR3 DNA follows: TGTGCCTGGAGTGCCCTAGCCGAGCAGTACTTC. This encodes CAWSALAEQYF. Variable domain in full (rest from reference TRBV30 and TRBJ2-7): SQTIHQWPATLVQPVGSPLSLECTVEGTSNPNLYWYRQAAGRGLQLLFYSVGIGQISSEVPQNLSASRPQDRQFILSSKKLLLSDSGFYLCAWSALAEQYFGPGTRLTVT.

The gene calls are TRBV6-4 and TRBJ1-5; 8 positions agree with TRBD1. The V segment lost 3 bases and the J segment 1 base; nucleotides outside the gene matches: 5. The CDR3 runs to 16 residues. Germline-derived CDR1 and CDR2 are MRHNA and SNTAGT. CDR3 protein: CASSEPDRGSNQPQHF. The CDR3 DNA reads as TGTGCCAGCAGTGAACCAGACAGGGGAAGCAATCAGCCCCAGCATTTT.